The 27 T cell receptor beta chains presented below share a single source sample, sequenced in a study of cytomegalovirus exposure and HLA in healthy donors. This PCR relied on a set of 60 Vbeta primers and 13 Jbeta primers. The repertoire was sequenced with immunoSEQ multiplex PCR; TCRdb's copy has only in-frame clones and lacks some. Among about 98,000 clones listed, about 81% were seen once. Sequencing was carried out using PBMCs. The receptor set was obtained from a man aged 40-55 years in good health and CMV-seronegative.

DNA of the CDR3: TGCGCCAGCAACCTGGACAGGGGCTCCGGGGAGCTGTTTTTT. Translating it yields CASNLDRGSGELFF. This chain joins TRBV5-1 and TRBJ2-2; 9 bases are a match to TRBD1. V gave up 6 bases and J gave up 6 bases; unmatched junction bases: 6. The germline CDR1 and CDR2 sequences are SGHRS and YFSETQ. The CDR3 runs 14 residues.

The chain combines TRBV15 with TRBJ1-2; 7 bases match TRBD1. Germline-derived CDR1 and CDR2 are LNHNV and YYDKDF (reference sequence). V lost 0 bases, J lost 3 bases, and 4 bases stayed unmatched. The CDR3 sequence is 15 residues long. In nucleotides, the CDR3 is TGTGCCACCAGCAGAGAGATGGGACAGCACTATGGCTACACCTTC. Translation gives CATSREMGQHYGYTF.

This chain uses TRBV7-2 with TRBJ2-2; the match to TRBD2 covers 7 bases. Germline trimming cut 2 bases from V and 1 base from J; bases unmatched to any gene: 4. The CDR3 runs to 16 residues. CDR1 is SGHTA and CDR2 is FQGNSA in the germline V gene. In DNA form, the CDR3 reads TGTGCCAGCAGCTTACTCGGCGGGGGGAACACCGGGGAGCTGTTTTTT. It encodes CASSLLGGGNTGELFF.

This clone has a single count. This specimen includes other DNA sequences encoding the same CDR3. J is TRBJ2-2 and V is TRBV27; 7 nucleotides align to TRBD2. CDR3 length: 14 amino acids. The V segment lost 3 bases and the J segment 4 bases; nucleotides outside the gene matches: 2. The germline V gene encodes CDR1 MNHEY and CDR2 SMNVEV (reference sequence). CDR3 region: CASSFGGSTGELFF. The CDR3 DNA reads as TGTGCCAGCAGTTTCGGGGGGTCCACCGGGGAGCTGTTTTTT.

This clone was counted once. The chain couples TRBV2 to TRBJ2-7, with a possible D match to TRBD1 (6 bases). CDR1 is SNHLY and CDR2 is FYNNEI in the germline V gene. There are 15 residues in the CDR3. The ends were cut back, 6 bases at V and 0 bases at J, with 15 bases in the middle. In DNA form, the CDR3 reads TGTGCCAGCAGAAAGGGACAAGCCTTCTCCTACGAGCAGTACTTC. Protein sequence: CASRKGQAFSYEQYF. Based on the CDR3 plus reference TRBV2 and TRBJ2-7, the full variable domain is EPEVTQTPSHQVTQMGQEVILRCVPISNHLYFYWYRQILGQKVEFLVSFYNNEISEKSEIFDDQFSVERPDGSNFTLKIRSTKLEDSAMYFCASRKGQAFSYEQYFGPGTRLTVT.

The chain recombines TRBV10-3 with TRBJ1-6; 9 bases are a match to TRBD1. V lost 8 bases, J lost 3 bases, and 8 bases stayed unmatched. Germline CDR1 reads ENHRY; CDR2 reads SYGVKD. The CDR3 extends over 16 amino acids. The CDR3 here is CAIRGQGQGYNSPLHF. CDR3 bases: TGTGCCATCCGGGGACAGGGCCAGGGCTATAATTCACCCCTCCACTTT.

The V and J genes are TRBV19 and TRBJ2-4; possibly TRBD2 for D (6 bases). CDR1 LNHDA and CDR2 SQIVND come from the germline V gene (reference sequence). This CDR3 spans 14 amino acids. V was trimmed by 3 bases and J by 6 bases, leaving 12 bases between them. In DNA, the CDR3 is TGTGCCAGTAGTATTTCGGGACTTCGAAACATTCAGTACTTC. It is translated as CASSISGLRNIQYF.

This rearrangement joins TRBV13 to TRBJ1-5; 7 bases line up with TRBD1. The CDR3 extends over 15 amino acids. J lost 4 bases, V lost 0 bases, and 3 bases had no gene match. Germline CDR1 and CDR2: PRHDT and FYEKMQ (reference sequence). CDR3 amino acids: CASSLGGTENQPQHF. The CDR3 nucleotides read TGTGCCAGCAGCTTAGGAGGGACAGAAAATCAGCCCCAGCATTTT.

V gene TRBV4-1 combines with J gene TRBJ1-1; TRBD1 matches at 8 bases. Trimming removed 3 bases from V and 0 bases from J; junction bases left unmatched: 6. The CDR3 runs 16 residues. Germline V gene data show CDR1 as MGHRA and CDR2 as YSYEKL. CDR3 DNA: TGCGCCAGCAGCCAGGTCAGGGGGCGGATGAACACTGAAGCTTTCTTT. Translation gives CASSQVRGRMNTEAFF.

The V gene is TRBV5-8, the J gene TRBJ2-5; tentative D call: TRBD2 (6 bases). From germline, CDR1 is SGHTS and CDR2 YDEGEE. The CDR3 consists of 16 residues. With 4 bases removed from V and 2 bases from J, the gap between germline ends came to 18 bases. CDR3 protein: CASSRAVGGKQETQYF. The CDR3 nucleotides are TGTGCCAGCAGCCGGGCGGTGGGGGGAAAACAAGAGACCCAGTACTTC.

The V gene is TRBV5-1, the J gene TRBJ1-4; 11 bases line up with TRBD1. CDR3 size: 15 residues. The J segment lost 4 bases and the V segment lost 3 bases, leaving 2 bases of the junction unmatched. Germline V gene sequence: CDR1 SGHRS, CDR2 YFSETQ. The chain's CDR3 is CASSSGTGGNEKLFF. CDR3 nucleotide sequence: TGCGCCAGCAGCTCCGGGACAGGGGGTAATGAAAAACTGTTTTTT.

The chain employs TRBV5-6 and TRBJ1-5; TRBD1 matches at 7 bases. J gave up 4 bases and V 1 base, and 5 bases lay outside the gene matches. The CDR3 consists of 15 residues. Germline lookup yields CDR1 SGHDT and CDR2 YYEEEE. The CDR3 sequence is CASSLTPGQNQPQHF. In DNA, the CDR3 is TGTGCCAGCAGCTTGACCCCGGGACAGAATCAGCCCCAGCATTTT.

The chain recombines TRBV2 with TRBJ1-5; D not resolved. The CDR3 contains 15 residues. Per germline, CDR1 SNHLY and CDR2 FYNNEI. V gave up 4 bases and J gave up 4 bases, with 14 bases separating them. The chain's CDR3 is CASSGGGLGNQPQHF. CDR3 coding DNA: TGTGCCAGCAGTGGGGGAGGGTTGGGTAATCAGCCCCAGCATTTT. The variable domain in full, with the rest retrieved from reference TRBV2 and TRBJ1-5, is EPEVTQTPSHQVTQMGQEVILRCVPISNHLYFYWYRQILGQKVEFLVSFYNNEISEKSEIFDDQFSVERPDGSNFTLKIRSTKLEDSAMYFCASSGGGLGNQPQHFGDGTRLSIL.

This rearrangement joins TRBV5-1 to TRBJ1-1; 10 bases map to TRBD1. The germline V gene encodes CDR1 SGHRS and CDR2 YFSETQ. The CDR3 extends over 15 amino acids. V was clipped by 3 bases and J by 1 base; unmatched bases: 3. Written as DNA, the CDR3 is TGCGCCAGCAGCTGGGGACAGGGGAAGAACACTGAAGCTTTCTTT. It translates to CASSWGQGKNTEAFF.

The chain links TRBV6-4 to TRBJ1-3, with TRBD2 identical over 8 bases. The J call is doubtful: the DNA matches TRBJ2-2 better. Germline V gives CDR1 MRHNA, CDR2 SNTAGT. The CDR3 totals 15 residues. This chain's CDR3 is CASSARAGAGGELFF. CDR3 DNA: TGTGCCAGCAGTGCTCGAGCGGGGGCCGGCGGGGAGCTGTTTTTT.

The chain joins TRBV5-1 to TRBJ2-3; 7 bases are shared with TRBD2. CDR3 length equals 16 residues. Germline V gives CDR1 SGHRS, CDR2 YFSETQ. The V and J ends lost 3 bases and 1 base, in that order; junction bases with no gene match: 8. CDR3 loop: CASSYASGARTDTQYF. The CDR3, as DNA: TGCGCCAGCAGCTACGCTAGCGGCGCTCGCACAGATACGCAGTATTTT.

This rearrangement joins TRBV27 to TRBJ2-7; unclear D gene. Trimming cost V 3 bases and J 3 bases, with 9 bases left between them. This CDR3 spans 13 amino acids. The germline V gene has CDR1 MNHEY and CDR2 SMNVEV (reference sequence). In nucleotides, the CDR3 is TGTGCCAGCAGTTTTTCAACGGTCTACGAGCAGTACTTC. Its translation is CASSFSTVYEQYF.

The chain employs TRBV6-1 and TRBJ1-2; 8 nucleotides agree with TRBD1. CDR3 size: 15 residues. Germline loops: CDR1 MNHNS, CDR2 SASEGT. J was trimmed by 3 bases and V by 1 base; bases with no gene match: 4. For the CDR3, the DNA is TGTGCCAGCAGTGAAGGTGGCAGGGGGCACTATGGCTACACCTTC. Amino acids: CASSEGGRGHYGYTF.

V gene TRBV14 combines with J gene TRBJ2-7; D may be TRBD1 (6 bases). In germline, CDR1 is SGHDN, CDR2 FVKESK. V was cut by 4 bases and J by 3 bases, with 22 bases left in between. The CDR3 spans 17 residues. Written as DNA, the CDR3 is TGTGCCAGCAGCCCCGCCGTCCTCCAAGGGACACTCTACGAGCAGTACTTC. It codes for CASSPAVLQGTLYEQYF.

This clone was seen once. The CDR3 DNA sequence: TGTGCCAGCAGCCAACTCACGACTAGCGGGGGGTTGGATGAGCAGTTCTTC. Protein sequence: CASSQLTTSGGLDEQFF. V usage is TRBV4-2 and J usage is TRBJ2-1; 13 nucleotides align to TRBD2. The V gene's germline CDR1 is LGHNA and CDR2 YNFKEQ. V was pared by 2 bases and J by 8 bases, with 9 bases of the junction left unmatched. The CDR3 runs 17 residues.

This chain joins TRBV27 and TRBJ2-2; D unresolved. Germline V gene lookup returns CDR1 MNHEY and CDR2 SMNVEV (reference sequence). The CDR3 is 14 residues long. V was trimmed by 8 bases and J by 2 bases, leaving 12 bases between them. CDR3: CASSPGSNTGELFF. CDR3 coding DNA: TGTGCCAGCTCTCCCGGTAGTAACACCGGGGAGCTGTTTTTT.

CDR3 sequence: CASRIMGQGDEGAFF. The CDR3 nucleotides read TGTGCCAGCAGGATTATGGGGCAGGGGGACGAAGGAGCTTTCTTT. This chain connects TRBV28 to TRBJ1-1, with 7 bases aligning to TRBD1. The CDR3 sequence is 15 residues long. The germline V gene encodes CDR1 MDHEN and CDR2 SYDVKM. V trimming: 6 bases; J trimming: 10 bases; junction bases outside the gene matches: 17.

This clone has just one count. This chain links TRBV6-4 with TRBJ2-2; D uncertain. CDR1 MRHNA and CDR2 SNTAGT come from the germline V gene. CDR3 length: 14 residues. V was shortened by 5 bases and J by 4 bases, with 11 bases between the two germline ends. The CDR3 here is CASSTLVGTGELFF. The CDR3 DNA reads as TGTGCCAGCAGTACGTTAGTTGGCACCGGGGAGCTGTTTTTT.

Details on this clone: It is likely a read error, because the conserved phenylalanine at the end of the CDR3 is missing. The limits of the CDR3 on the DNA are not certain, so only TCRdb's listed CDR3 is given. The chain couples TRBV5-3 to TRBJ2-7; TRBD1 reflects the table's D call only, with no check against the DNA. TRBV5-3 is an open reading frame whose function is uncertain. The CDR3 is 15 amino acids long, termini counted. The CDR3 sequence: CARSLVQVRGYNQAG.

The chain has TRBV2 and TRBJ2-5; 9 nucleotides align to TRBD1. Per germline, CDR1 SNHLY and CDR2 FYNNEI. The CDR3 is 15 residues long. J was trimmed by 4 bases and V by 6 bases; bases with no gene match: 9. Written as DNA, the CDR3 is TGTGCCAGCAGGAGAGACAGGGGGAGAGGAGAGACCCAGTACTTC. Translating gives CASRRDRGRGETQYF.

This chain links TRBV19 with TRBJ1-4; 9 nucleotides align to TRBD1. Germline assignment: CDR1 LNHDA and CDR2 SQIVND (reference sequence). The CDR3 covers 12 residues. J was trimmed by 6 bases and V by 9 bases; bases with no gene match: 2. The CDR3 loop is CASGQGYEKLFF. CDR3 in DNA: TGTGCCAGCGGACAGGGGTATGAAAAACTGTTTTTT.

V is TRBV6-5 and J is TRBJ2-3; D unresolved. The CDR3 runs to 13 residues. Looked up from germline, CDR1 is MNHEY and CDR2 is SVGAGI. V dropped 6 bases and J dropped 5 bases, with 12 bases sitting between them. CDR3 region: CASSLPSLDTQYF. Here the CDR3 DNA reads TGTGCCAGCAGCCTTCCCTCGTTAGATACGCAGTATTTT.